A selection of T cell receptor beta chains follows, all from one sample in a study of cytomegalovirus exposure and HLA in healthy donors. The repertoire was sequenced with immunoSEQ multiplex PCR; TCRdb's copy has only in-frame clones and lacks some. This sample has 170,000 or so clones; more than 80% occur once, and the top ten carry about 0.63%. Sequenced sample: PBMCs. The receptors were gathered from a boy aged 5 to 17 in good health and CMV-seronegative. Each CDR3 is given with its conserved first and last residue. D genes are given only for firm matches. The listing skips clone size in some rows; elsewhere it reads once, few, many or a size class.

J	V	D	size	CDR3	DNA
TRBJ1-5	TRBV30	-	-	CAWTRGSNQPQHF	TGTGCCTGGACCCGGGGTAGCAATCAGCCCCAGCATTTT
TRBJ2-7	TRBV25-1	TRBD1	few	CASRTGAYEQYF	TGTGCCAGCCGGACAGGAGCCTACGAGCAGTACTTC
TRBJ1-5	TRBV5-6	-	-	CASSFSGNQPQHF	TGTGCCAGCAGCTTCTCGGGAAATCAGCCCCAGCATTTT
TRBJ1-2	TRBV4-1	TRBD1	once	CASSQDRGPEGYTF	TGCGCCAGCAGCCAAGACAGGGGGCCCGAAGGCTACACCTTC
TRBJ2-3	TRBV15	TRBD2	-	CATSRGLAGGDTQYF	TGTGCCACCAGCAGGGGCTTAGCGGGAGGGGATACGCAGTATTTT
TRBJ2-1	TRBV5-6	-	once	CASSLGYGFDEQFF	TGTGCCAGCAGCTTGGGGTACGGGTTTGATGAGCAGTTCTTC
TRBJ1-2	TRBV6-6	TRBD1	-	CASMAGGASGGYTF	TGTGCCAGCATGGCAGGGGGCGCGAGCGGAGGCTACACCTTC
TRBJ1-3	TRBV30	-	-	CAWSFWRNSGNTIYF	TGTGCCTGGAGTTTCTGGCGGAACTCTGGAAACACCATATATTTT
TRBJ2-5	TRBV7-8	TRBD1	-	CASSYRPGQQETQYF	TGTGCCAGCAGCTACAGGCCGGGACAGCAAGAGACCCAGTACTTC
TRBJ1-2	TRBV9	-	-	CASSGPGYTF	TGTGCCAGCAGCGGGCCGGGCTACACCTTC
TRBJ2-7	TRBV7-8	TRBD2	-	CASSLRAGRGEQYF	TGTGCCAGCAGCTTACGGGCAGGGAGGGGTGAGCAGTACTTC
TRBJ2-1	TRBV5-6	TRBD1	few	CATGGPVGSYNEQFF	TGTGCTACAGGGGGACCAGTTGGCTCCTACAATGAGCAGTTCTTC
TRBJ2-7	TRBV10-1	TRBD2	-	CASSQLAGAYEQYF	TGCGCCAGCAGTCAACTAGCGGGGGCCTACGAGCAGTACTTC
TRBJ1-1	TRBV2	-	few	CASTPRSGGSAEAFF	TGTGCCAGCACCCCAAGGAGCGGGGGGAGCGCTGAAGCTTTCTTT
TRBJ1-1	TRBV4-1	TRBD1	-	CASSHADRATEAFF	TGCGCCAGCAGCCACGCGGACAGGGCCACTGAAGCTTTCTTT
TRBJ2-1	TRBV30	TRBD2	-	CAWSWGGNEQFF	TGTGCCTGGAGTTGGGGGGGTAATGAGCAGTTCTTC